The 21 T cell receptor beta chains below were found in one sample sequenced in a study of cytomegalovirus exposure and HLA in healthy donors. A multiplex PCR was run with 60 Vbeta primers and 13 Jbeta primers. Using immunoSEQ multiplex PCR, the repertoire was profiled, and TCRdb retains in-frame clones only, with some absent. The sample yields about 150,000 clones, about 82% seen once. Sequencing used PBMCs. The receptor set was obtained from a male donor in good health and CMV-seronegative.

There are a few counts of this clone. The rearrangement uses TRBV7-6 and TRBJ2-7; 11 positions agree with TRBD2. Germline V gives CDR1 SGHVS, CDR2 FNYEAQ. The CDR3 runs to 18 residues. The V and J ends lost 0 bases and 3 bases, in that order; junction bases with no gene match: 10. The CDR3 region is CASSLAPQRLAGSYEQYF. For the CDR3, the DNA is TGTGCCAGCAGCTTAGCCCCCCAGCGACTAGCGGGAAGCTACGAGCAGTACTTC.

The rearrangement uses TRBV27 and TRBJ2-3; 11 bases are shared with TRBD2. V was clipped by 5 bases and J by 4 bases; unmatched bases: 8. Germline V gene sequence: CDR1 MNHEY, CDR2 SMNVEV (reference sequence). The CDR3 length is 16 residues. The CDR3 loop reads CASSTRTSGLPDTQYF. The CDR3 DNA follows: TGTGCCAGCAGTACACGGACTAGCGGGCTCCCAGATACGCAGTATTTT.

The CDR3 protein is CASSLGRTGLQPQHF. DNA for the CDR3: TGTGCCAGCAGCTTAGGCCGGACAGGACTTCAGCCCCAGCATTTT. V and J are TRBV13 and TRBJ1-5; TRBD1 agrees at 7 bases. The CDR3 extends over 15 amino acids. The junction had 5 bases not matched to a gene; V was cut back by 0 bases and J by 6 bases. The V gene's germline CDR1 is PRHDT and CDR2 FYEKMQ (reference sequence).

This clone appeared a few times. CDR3 residues: CASSVGAGGQIDTQYF. The CDR3 bases are TGTGCCAGCAGCGTAGGGGCGGGAGGGCAGATAGATACGCAGTATTTT. The chain has TRBV9 and TRBJ2-3; the match to TRBD2 covers 9 bases. Germline-derived CDR1 and CDR2 are SGDLS and YYNGEE. The CDR3 runs to 16 residues. V lost 0 bases to trimming and J lost 5 bases; unmatched junction nucleotides: 7.

This sequence joins TRBV29-1 and TRBJ2-7; possibly TRBD2 for D (5 bases). The germline V gene has CDR1 SQVTM and CDR2 ANQGSEA. The CDR3 is 12 amino acids. V dropped 5 bases and J dropped 4 bases, with 12 bases sitting between them. CDR3 nucleotides: TGCAGCGTTCGGGGTGAAGGTTACGAGCAGTACTTC. It specifies CSVRGEGYEQYF.

The chain is built from TRBV7-8 and TRBJ2-7, with D possibly TRBD2 on 5 matching bases. From germline, CDR1 is SGHVS and CDR2 FQNEAQ. The CDR3 has 16 amino acids. V lost 1 base, J lost 3 bases, and 16 bases lay in between. CDR3 protein: CASSLVVGLQDYEQYF. DNA of the CDR3: TGTGCCAGCAGCTTAGTGGTTGGACTGCAAGACTACGAGCAGTACTTC.

This chain connects TRBV5-4 to TRBJ1-4; no firm D call. The V end was cut by 3 bases, the J end by 5 bases, with 14 bases between. The CDR3 has 15 residues. Germline assignment: CDR1 SGHNT and CDR2 YYREEE (reference sequence). The CDR3: CASSYTGSSNEKLFF. DNA for the CDR3: TGTGCCAGCAGCTACACCGGGTCGAGCAATGAAAAACTGTTTTTT.

This sequence joins TRBV27 and TRBJ2-1, with TRBD2 matching over 8 bases. V was pared by 7 bases and J by 0 bases, with 5 bases of the junction left unmatched. The CDR3 contains 15 residues. From germline, CDR1 is MNHEY and CDR2 SMNVEV (reference sequence). The CDR3 nucleotides are TGTGCCAGCAATCTAGCGGGTAGCTCCTACAATGAGCAGTTCTTC. This encodes CASNLAGSSYNEQFF.

CDR3: CASSLVLAGAEQFF. In DNA, the CDR3 is TGTGCCAGCAGCTTGGTACTAGCGGGGGCTGAGCAGTTCTTC. The chain employs TRBV5-6 and TRBJ2-1, with 11 bases fitting TRBD2. V lost 0 bases, J lost 9 bases, and 2 bases stayed unmatched. Germline V CDR1 and CDR2: SGHDT, YYEEEE. The CDR3 has 14 residues.

This clone was seen a few times. The genes are TRBV30 and TRBJ1-2; D may be TRBD1 (5 bases). The CDR3 extends over 12 amino acids. V lost 4 bases to trimming and J lost 5 bases, with 11 bases between them. The germline V gene encodes CDR1 GTSNPN and CDR2 SVGIG (reference sequence). CDR3: CAWKDITYGYTF. CDR3 bases: TGTGCCTGGAAGGACATAACTTATGGCTACACCTTC.

This rearrangement joins TRBV6-5 to TRBJ2-5; 12 positions agree with TRBD2. The CDR3 loop spans 14 amino acids. The germline gives CDR1 MNHEY, CDR2 SVGAGI. With 2 bases clipped from V and 11 bases from J, the junction kept 6 bases outside the gene matches. The CDR3 coding sequence is TGTGCCAGCAGTTACGGACTAGCGGGGAGTGAGCAGTACTTC. This gives the protein CASSYGLAGSEQYF.

The chain is built from TRBV9 and TRBJ2-7; no firm D call. With 2 bases removed from V and 2 bases from J, the gap between germline ends came to 8 bases. The CDR3 is 13 residues long. Looked up from germline, CDR1 is SGDLS and CDR2 is YYNGEE. CDR3 in DNA: TGTGCCAGCAGCGTGCGGCCAACCTACGAGCAGTACTTC. Protein product: CASSVRPTYEQYF.

The count of this clone is one. This sequence joins TRBV11-2 and TRBJ2-7, with TRBD2 as a possible D gene (6 bases). The CDR3 totals 15 residues. The ends were cut back, 6 bases at V and 2 bases at J, with 17 bases in the middle. Germline-derived CDR1 and CDR2 are SGHAT and FQNNGV. CDR3 residues: CASSSKGGWTYEQYF. CDR3 nucleotides: TGTGCCAGCAGTTCGAAGGGAGGATGGACCTACGAGCAGTACTTC.

The V call is TRBV6-5, the J call TRBJ1-6; no firm D call. This CDR3 has 14 amino acids. Trimming took off 2 bases at V and 7 bases at J, with 9 bases between the two ends. The germline V gene encodes CDR1 MNHEY and CDR2 SVGAGI. The CDR3 protein is CASSYGSENSPLHF. The CDR3 nucleotides read TGTGCCAGCAGTTACGGCAGCGAGAATTCACCCCTCCACTTT.

The chain couples TRBV5-1 to TRBJ2-1; D ambiguous. The germline gives CDR1 SGHRS, CDR2 YFSETQ. The CDR3 contains 14 residues. V gave up 0 bases and J gave up 5 bases, with 9 bases separating them. The CDR3 is CASSLADEHNEQFF. The CDR3 nucleotides read TGCGCCAGCAGCTTGGCAGATGAACACAATGAGCAGTTCTTC. Supplemented by reference TRBV5-1 and TRBJ2-1, the full variable domain reads KAGVTQTPRYLIKTRGQQVTLSCSPISGHRSVSWYQQTPGQGLQFLFEYFSETQRNKGNFPGRFSGRQFSNSRSEMNVSTLELGDSALYLCASSLADEHNEQFFGPGTRLTVL.

This clone has just a few counts. This CDR3 reads CASSLVRGPGYTF. DNA for the CDR3: TGTGCCAGCAGCTTGGTTCGGGGTCCTGGCTACACCTTC. J is TRBJ1-2 and V is TRBV5-6; D unresolved. Per germline, CDR1 SGHDT and CDR2 YYEEEE. The CDR3 extends over 13 amino acids. The V and J ends lost 0 bases and 7 bases respectively, with 10 bases between them.

V gene TRBV2 combines with J gene TRBJ2-7, with D maybe TRBD2 (6 bases). Germline CDR1 reads SNHLY; CDR2 reads FYNNEI. There are 15 residues in the CDR3. V lost 6 bases and J lost 5, with 20 bases in between. CDR3 amino acids: CASRTYTGLGNEQYF. CDR3 nucleotides: TGTGCCAGCAGGACATATACGGGACTCGGGAACGAGCAGTACTTC.

This chain joins TRBV7-9 and TRBJ2-1, with a possible D match to TRBD1 (5 bases). This CDR3 is 17 amino acids long. Germline V gives CDR1 SEHNR, CDR2 FQNEAQ (reference sequence). Trimming stripped 5 bases from V and 5 bases from J, with 22 bases between. The CDR3 DNA reads as TGTGCCAGCAGCCGAACCTTACAGGCTGGCCCCGACAATGAGCAGTTCTTC. Amino acids: CASSRTLQAGPDNEQFF.

In DNA, the CDR3 is TGTGCCAGCTCACCTGGACAGACCACAGATACGCAGTATTTT. Translated: CASSPGQTTDTQYF. The chain joins TRBV18 to TRBJ2-3; maybe TRBD1 (6 bases). Germline loops: CDR1 KGHSH, CDR2 LQKENI. V lost 3 bases and J 2 bases, leaving 9 bases between the germline ends. This CDR3 is 14 amino acids long.

The J gene is TRBJ2-3, the V gene TRBV7-3; 8 nucleotides match TRBD2. Germline values: CDR1 SGHTA, CDR2 FQGTGA. V trimming: 5 bases; J trimming: 1 base; junction bases outside the gene matches: 5. The CDR3 is 15 residues long. Written as DNA, the CDR3 is TGTGCCAGCAGCCCTGAGACTAGCGGCACAGATACGCAGTATTTT. It translates to CASSPETSGTDTQYF.

The rearrangement joins TRBV14 to TRBJ1-3; 7 nucleotides align to TRBD1. The germline gives CDR1 SGHDN, CDR2 FVKESK. There are 15 residues in the CDR3. V trimming: 3 bases; J trimming: 0 bases; junction bases outside the gene matches: 2. In DNA form, the CDR3 reads TGTGCCAGCAGCCAGGCAGGGGGCTCTGGAAACACCATATATTTT. It yields the protein CASSQAGGSGNTIYF.